Shown below are 30 T cell receptor beta chains from a single sample sequenced in a study of blood T cell repertoires in COVID-19. TCRdb's copy holds only in-frame clones and misses some; the assay was immunoSEQ multiplex PCR. The sample contains fewer than 350,000 clones, about nine tenths of which appear only once. Material for sequencing was PBMCs or T cells enriched from blood (not recorded which). The receptors stem from a woman aged 25 to 39 with acute COVID-19.

The V gene is TRBV9, the J gene TRBJ1-4, with D hard to call. The CDR3 covers 14 residues. The germline V and J ends were trimmed by 0 bases and 6 bases, with 9 bases remaining between them. Germline CDR1 is SGDLS and CDR2 is YYNGEE. The CDR3 protein is CASSVAGADEKLFF. CDR3 nucleotide sequence: TGTGCCAGCAGCGTAGCGGGTGCCGATGAAAAACTGTTTTTT.

The chain recombines TRBV15 with TRBJ2-5, with 10 positions matching TRBD2. Germline V gives CDR1 LNHNV, CDR2 YYDKDF (reference sequence). CDR3 length equals 19 residues. The ends lost 0 bases at V and 4 bases at J; junction bases unmatched: 14. The CDR3 nucleotides are TGTGCCACCAGCAGAGATCGCCTAGCGGGAGTTATGGGGGGAGAGACCCAGTACTTC. Protein sequence: CATSRDRLAGVMGGETQYF.

The chain uses TRBV11-2 and TRBJ2-7, with 7 bases that match TRBD2. Germline V lookup: CDR1 SGHAT, CDR2 FQNNGV. This CDR3 is built from 15 residues. V shed 6 bases and J 2 bases; nucleotides not matched to a gene: 10. The DNA of the CDR3 is TGTGCCAGCAGAGAAGGGGCGGGAGCGACCTACGAGCAGTACTTC. Translating gives CASREGAGATYEQYF.

The J gene is TRBJ1-4, the V gene TRBV7-9, with unresolved D. Germline V gives CDR1 SEHNR, CDR2 FQNEAQ (reference sequence). There are 12 residues in the CDR3. Trimming took 1 base from V and 11 from J, leaving 8 bases between them. The CDR3 reads CASSLDVAKLFF. DNA for the CDR3: TGTGCCAGCAGCTTAGATGTTGCGAAACTGTTTTTT.

The chain recombines TRBV7-2 with TRBJ2-7; 10 nucleotides align to TRBD2. The CDR3 has 14 amino acids. From germline, CDR1 is SGHTA and CDR2 FQGNSA. V trimming: 5 bases; J trimming: 4 bases; junction bases outside the gene matches: 5. This CDR3 is CASSRAGGDYEQYF. DNA for the CDR3: TGTGCCAGCAGCAGAGCGGGGGGGGATTACGAGCAGTACTTC.

The chain carries TRBV6-6 and TRBJ2-7; 9 bases are shared with TRBD1. J gave up 3 bases and V 7 bases, and 7 bases lay outside the gene matches. Germline assignment: CDR1 MNHNY and CDR2 SVGAGI (reference sequence). The CDR3 is 14 residues long. The CDR3 sequence: CASIKGQGGYEQYF. The CDR3 coding sequence is TGTGCCAGCATCAAGGGACAGGGAGGCTACGAGCAGTACTTC.

The rearrangement joins TRBV5-1 to TRBJ2-7; 11 bases line up with TRBD2. This CDR3 contains 17 residues. The J segment lost 5 bases and the V segment lost 4 bases, leaving 14 bases of the junction unmatched. Germline values: CDR1 SGHRS, CDR2 YFSETQ. DNA of the CDR3: TGCGCCAGCAGCGCGGACCAACTAGCGGGAGTTTCCCACGAGCAGTACTTC. This encodes CASSADQLAGVSHEQYF.

The genes are TRBV27 and TRBJ2-7; TRBD1 aligns across 8 bases. The CDR3 runs to 12 residues. The germline V gene encodes CDR1 MNHEY and CDR2 SMNVEV (reference sequence). J was trimmed by 5 bases and V by 6 bases; bases with no gene match: 3. The CDR3 here is CASSPGGDEQYF. In nucleotides, the CDR3 is TGTGCCAGCAGCCCAGGGGGCGACGAGCAGTACTTC.

V is TRBV12-5 and J is TRBJ2-1, with 7 bases fitting TRBD2. The CDR3 spans 16 residues. V shed 6 bases, J shed 2 bases, and the junction held 10 bases outside the gene matches. Germline CDR1 reads LGHNT; CDR2 reads FRNRAP. In DNA form, the CDR3 reads TGTGCTAGTGGCCGGCAGGCCGCGGGAGCCTACAATGAGCAGTTCTTC. Protein product: CASGRQAAGAYNEQFF.

The chain joins TRBV6-4 to TRBJ2-1; D not resolved. Germline V CDR1 and CDR2: MRHNA, SNTAGT. There are 15 residues in the CDR3. With 0 bases removed from V and 10 bases from J, the gap between germline ends came to 16 bases. CDR3 in amino acids: CASSDSSELSKEQFF. DNA of the CDR3: TGTGCCAGCAGTGACTCGAGCGAACTAAGTAAGGAGCAGTTCTTC.

This rearrangement joins TRBV11-3 to TRBJ2-3, with D uncertain. Germline assignment: CDR1 SGHNT and CDR2 YENEEA. The V end lost 1 base, the J end lost 6 bases, and 17 bases lay between the germline ends. The CDR3 is 16 amino acids. The CDR3 nucleotides are TGTGCCAGCAGCTTAGGATCGTACGGGTTTGGGGATACGCAGTATTTT. The encoded protein is CASSLGSYGFGDTQYF.

This clone has just a few counts. The V call is TRBV7-8, the J call TRBJ1-2; no firm D call. V lost 5 bases to trimming and J lost 7 bases, with 17 bases between them. The CDR3 loop spans 14 amino acids. Looked up from germline, CDR1 is SGHVS and CDR2 is FQNEAQ. This chain's CDR3 is CASSQDKGAGGYTF. CDR3 coding DNA: TGTGCCAGCAGCCAAGACAAGGGAGCGGGTGGCTACACCTTC.

This clone appeared a single time. The V gene is TRBV7-9, the J gene TRBJ2-3, with D unresolved. The CDR3 runs to 14 residues. Germline V gives CDR1 SEHNR, CDR2 FQNEAQ (reference sequence). V lost 0 bases, J lost 2 bases, and 6 bases lay in between. This CDR3 is CASSLATVTDTQYF. CDR3 bases: TGTGCCAGCAGCTTAGCTACAGTCACAGATACGCAGTATTTT.

This rearrangement joins TRBV19 to TRBJ2-1; 8 nucleotides line up with TRBD1. V lost 7 bases, J lost 6 bases, and 11 bases stayed unmatched. The CDR3 contains 15 residues. Germline V gene lookup returns CDR1 LNHDA and CDR2 SQIVND (reference sequence). This chain's CDR3 is CASTSGQGESNEQFF. In DNA form, the CDR3 reads TGTGCCAGTACCTCCGGACAGGGTGAATCCAATGAGCAGTTCTTC. The full variable domain, with the rest looked up from reference TRBV19 and TRBJ2-1, is DGGITQSPKYLFRKEGQNVTLSCEQNLNHDAMYWYRQDPGQGLRLIYYSQIVNDFQKGDIAEGYSVSREKKESFPLTVTSAQKNPTAFYLCASTSGQGESNEQFFGPGTRLTVL.

The chain is built from TRBV14 and TRBJ2-7, with 8 bases identical to TRBD2. From germline, CDR1 is SGHDN and CDR2 FVKESK. The CDR3 is made up of 15 amino acids. The V and J ends lost 4 bases and 3 bases, in that order; junction bases with no gene match: 8. CDR3 nucleotides: TGTGCCAGCAGCCGAGGGAGTAGCGGGAACTACGAGCAGTACTTC. Its translation: CASSRGSSGNYEQYF.

The chain recombines TRBV5-6 with TRBJ1-1, with D tentatively TRBD1 (6 bases). Trimming removed 1 base from V and 0 bases from J, with 13 bases in between. This CDR3 is built from 16 residues. The germline CDR1 and CDR2 sequences are SGHDT and YYEEEE. The CDR3: CASSLLGGDMNTEAFF. In DNA form, the CDR3 reads TGTGCCAGCAGCTTGCTGGGGGGGGACATGAACACTGAAGCTTTCTTT.

The genes are TRBV7-9 and TRBJ2-2, with TRBD1 identical over 8 bases. The length of the CDR3 is 14 residues. Germline V gene data show CDR1 as SEHNR and CDR2 as FQNEAQ (reference sequence). In DNA, the CDR3 is TGTGTCATCAAGACAGGGGTTGCCACCGGGGAGCTGTTTTTT. Translated: CVIKTGVATGELFF.

The chain combines TRBV15 with TRBJ2-7, with D unclear. The ends were cut back, 0 bases at V and 7 bases at J, with 10 bases in the middle. Germline V CDR1 and CDR2: LNHNV, YYDKDF (reference sequence). The CDR3 consists of 13 residues. CDR3 DNA: TGTGCCACCAGCAGAGACCTTTTCGGGGAGCAGTACTTC. This gives the protein CATSRDLFGEQYF.

V usage is TRBV19 and J usage is TRBJ2-7; a possible D gene is TRBD1 (5 bases). Germline lookup yields CDR1 LNHDA and CDR2 SQIVND (reference sequence). The CDR3 loop spans 14 amino acids. Trimming removed 3 bases at V and 4 bases at J, with 13 bases between. DNA of the CDR3: TGTGCCAGTAGTATGGCCTGGGGCCAGTACGAGCAGTACTTC. This encodes CASSMAWGQYEQYF.

J is TRBJ2-6 and V is TRBV19; 7 bases are a match to TRBD2. J lost 6 bases, V lost 0 bases, and 14 bases had no gene match. CDR3 length: 19 residues. Germline V CDR1 and CDR2: LNHDA, SQIVND (reference sequence). CDR3 in DNA: TGTGCCAGTAGTATAGATACACCGGGACTAAAGGCTGAGGCCAACGTCCTGACTTTC. Its translation: CASSIDTPGLKAEANVLTF. Looking up the rest from reference TRBV19 and TRBJ2-6 gives the full variable domain: DGGITQSPKYLFRKEGQNVTLSCEQNLNHDAMYWYRQDPGQGLRLIYYSQIVNDFQKGDIAEGYSVSREKKESFPLTVTSAQKNPTAFYLCASSIDTPGLKAEANVLTFGAGSRLTVL.

This chain connects TRBV30 to TRBJ2-3; the match to TRBD2 covers 7 bases. CDR1 is GTSNPN, CDR2 SVGIG, per germline (reference sequence). V was clipped by 4 bases and J by 0 bases; unmatched bases: 4. The CDR3 is 14 amino acids. In nucleotides, the CDR3 is TGTGCCTGGAATGGGGACTACAGCACAGATACGCAGTATTTT. It yields the protein CAWNGDYSTDTQYF.

The CDR3 DNA reads TGTGCCAGTAGTATTGACGGGGAAGGGAATCAGCCCCAGCATTTT. It codes for CASSIDGEGNQPQHF. This sequence joins TRBV19 and TRBJ1-5; no reliable D call. V lost 3 bases and J 4 bases, leaving 13 bases between the germline ends. The CDR3 length is 15 residues. The V gene's germline CDR1 is LNHDA and CDR2 SQIVND (reference sequence). Together with reference TRBV19 and TRBJ1-5, the CDR3 gives the full variable domain: DGGITQSPKYLFRKEGQNVTLSCEQNLNHDAMYWYRQDPGQGLRLIYYSQIVNDFQKGDIAEGYSVSREKKESFPLTVTSAQKNPTAFYLCASSIDGEGNQPQHFGDGTRLSIL.

This clone has just a few counts. V gene TRBV6-1 combines with J gene TRBJ2-7, with TRBD2 matching 12 bases. Germline lookup yields CDR1 MNHNS and CDR2 SASEGT. J was trimmed by 7 bases and V by 1 base; bases with no gene match: 5. The CDR3 has 15 residues. CDR3: CASSEGTSGNGEQYF. For the CDR3, the DNA is TGTGCCAGCAGTGAAGGGACTAGCGGGAATGGAGAGCAGTACTTC.

CDR3 in amino acids: CASRTGVGEKLFF. The CDR3 DNA follows: TGTGCCAGCAGGACAGGGGTAGGGGAAAAACTGTTTTTT. The chain recombines TRBV27 with TRBJ1-4, with 8 bases matching TRBD1. This CDR3 has 13 residues. V dropped 6 bases and J dropped 8; count of bases not matched to a gene: 5. Germline V gene lookup returns CDR1 MNHEY and CDR2 SMNVEV (reference sequence).

The chain combines TRBV7-8 with TRBJ1-4; 7 positions match TRBD1. The trim removed 5 bases at V and 2 bases at J, leaving 8 bases unmatched. CDR1 SGHVS and CDR2 FQNEAQ come from the germline V gene. This CDR3 spans 16 amino acids. Here the CDR3 reads CASSAYTGATNEKLFF. The DNA of the CDR3 is TGTGCCAGCAGCGCTTACACAGGGGCTACTAATGAAAAACTGTTTTTT.

The rearrangement links TRBV30 to TRBJ1-6; D is uncertain. The CDR3 has 13 residues. V was shortened by 1 base and J by 5 bases, with 6 bases between the two germline ends. Per germline, CDR1 GTSNPN and CDR2 SVGIG (reference sequence). The CDR3 nucleotides are TGTGCCTGGAGTGGCGTAAATAATTCACCCCTCCACTTT. Amino acid sequence: CAWSGVNNSPLHF.

This chain connects TRBV30 to TRBJ1-6, with 9 bases lining up with TRBD1. The V and J ends lost 2 bases and 7 bases, in that order; junction bases with no gene match: 9. The germline gives CDR1 GTSNPN, CDR2 SVGIG (reference sequence). The CDR3 has 16 residues. The CDR3 reads CAWSTQDRGFNSPLHF. Here the CDR3 DNA reads TGTGCCTGGAGTACGCAGGACAGGGGATTCAATTCACCCCTCCACTTT.

The chain carries TRBV3-1 (or the pseudogene TRBV3-2) and TRBJ1-4; no definite D call. The CDR3 has 14 amino acids. Trimming shortened V by 6 bases and J by 7 bases, and 15 bases separated the two germline ends. CDR1 is LGHDT and CDR2 is YNNKEL in the germline V gene (reference sequence). CDR3 coding DNA: TGTGCCAGCAGTGAGGCCAGCCTGGTTGAAAAACTGTTTTTT. This sequence encodes CASSEASLVEKLFF.

The chain combines TRBV12-5 with TRBJ2-3; 8 bases align to TRBD1. Germline CDR1 LGHNT, CDR2 FRNRAP. The J segment lost 0 bases and the V segment lost 5 bases, leaving 4 bases of the junction unmatched. The CDR3 is made up of 15 amino acids. The CDR3 spells CASGPGTGSTDTQYF. The CDR3 coding sequence is TGTGCTAGTGGTCCGGGGACAGGTAGCACAGATACGCAGTATTTT.

This chain links TRBV10-3 with TRBJ1-1; perhaps TRBD1 as D (5 bases). CDR3 length equals 15 residues. Germline V gives CDR1 ENHRY, CDR2 SYGVKD. Trimming took 7 bases from V and 0 from J, leaving 15 bases between them. CDR3 residues: CAIIERRGLNTEAFF. CDR3 sequence (DNA): TGTGCCATCATTGAAAGAAGGGGTCTGAACACTGAAGCTTTCTTT.